The clone carrying this T cell receptor beta chain has a single count. Its antigen is undetermined. Primers: 60 Vbeta forward and 13 Jbeta reverse. TCRdb's table, derived via immunoSEQ multiplex PCR, lists solely in-frame clones and lacks some. Among 75,000 to 100,000 clones, approximately 80% were seen once, and the ten largest hold 16%. Germline V gives CDR1 PRHDT, CDR2 FYEKMQ (reference sequence). CDR3 size: 13 residues. With 2 bases removed from V and 5 bases from J, the gap between germline ends came to 9 bases. The entry originates in a study of cytomegalovirus exposure and HLA in healthy donors. Whole-study results and caveats: In a later analysis, approximately 18,000 TCR beta sequences were associated with HLA alleles at 0.05 false discovery rate. A later analysis appeared to link common viral pathogens to several of the most significant clusters. The availability of immune exposure information extended only to CMV serostatus.

This receptor was obtained from a man aged 55 to 70 in good health and CMV-seropositive. The rearrangement joins TRBV13 to TRBJ2-5; D is possibly TRBD2 (6 bases). The source material was PBMCs. CDR3: CASSLTSFETQYF. DNA for the CDR3: TGTGCCAGCAGCTTAACTAGCTTCGAGACCCAGTACTTC.